The entry below gives a single TCR beta chain sequence along with its context. Its antigen is still unknown. The sample comes from a study of OX40 agonist ivuxolimab in advanced cancers. Study-wide findings and caveats: Patients with a partial response at 0.1-3.0 mg/kg had among the lowest clonal expansion.

Assay: immunoSEQ multiplex PCR; the TCRdb copy retains only in-frame clones and omits some. The data show over 50,000 clones, approximately 86% seen once. Germline CDR1 SEHNR, CDR2 FQNEAQ (reference sequence). The length of the CDR3 is 14 residues. The chain employs TRBV7-9 and TRBJ2-5; D uncertain. The J call may be faulty, since TRBJ2-7 better matches the DNA end. The source material was CD4+ or CD8+ T cells sorted from blood, sampled in a trial of the OX40 agonist ivuxolimab. This TCR was recovered from an adult with an advanced solid tumor such as melanoma, head and neck, liver or kidney cancer. The CDR3 DNA reads TGTGCCAGCAGCCCGCCAACGAGGCCATACGAGCAGTACTTC. Protein: CASSPPTRPYEQYF.